These 10 T cell receptor beta chains originate from one sample sequenced in a study of shared clonotypes between healthy human individuals. Some clones are missing from TCRdb's copy, which holds only in-frame ones; the method was immunoSEQ multiplex PCR. This sample yields about a million clones, of which about 70% are seen a single time; approximately 1.5% belongs to the top ten. Material for sequencing was memory CD4+ T cells sorted from blood. Subset indicated: CD45RA-negative fraction. All receptors come from a man aged 18 to 29 in good health.

This clone was seen just once. The chain uses TRBV5-6 and TRBJ2-1; 11 nucleotides align to TRBD2. Germline V CDR1 and CDR2: SGHDT, YYEEEE. Trimming at V came to 4 bases and at J to 3 bases, leaving 3 bases not matched to a gene. The CDR3 is made up of 15 amino acids. The CDR3 is CASSGGLADYNEQFF. As DNA, the CDR3 is TGTGCCAGCAGCGGGGGACTAGCGGACTACAATGAGCAGTTCTTC.

J is TRBJ1-5 and V is TRBV19; D not certain. V lost 0 bases and J lost 7, with 19 bases in between. Germline V gene lookup returns CDR1 LNHDA and CDR2 SQIVND (reference sequence). This CDR3 has 17 amino acids. For the CDR3, the DNA is TGTGCCAGTAGTATAGATCTTGTGTATTTTTCACACCAGCCCCAGCATTTT. It yields the protein CASSIDLVYFSHQPQHF.

This clone was observed once. The chain uses TRBV5-1 and TRBJ2-2, with 9 positions matching TRBD1. The V gene end was trimmed by 4 bases and the J gene end by 6 bases; junction bases not matched to a gene: 7. Germline V lookup: CDR1 SGHRS, CDR2 YFSETQ. CDR3 length: 15 residues. For the CDR3, the DNA is TGCGCCAGCAGCCCGCCAACAGGGGGCTCCGGGGAGCTGTTTTTT. It is translated as CASSPPTGGSGELFF. The whole variable domain, filled in from reference TRBV5-1 and TRBJ2-2, reads KAGVTQTPRYLIKTRGQQVTLSCSPISGHRSVSWYQQTPGQGLQFLFEYFSETQRNKGNFPGRFSGRQFSNSRSEMNVSTLELGDSALYLCASSPPTGGSGELFFGEGSRLTVL.

Note on this clone: The junction differs from germline at one of its ends, possibly a read error. This chain links TRBV4-1 with TRBJ2-7, with D possibly being TRBD2 (5 bases). The germline V gene encodes CDR1 MGHRA and CDR2 YSYEKL. This CDR3 spans 15 amino acids. CDR3 nucleotides: TGCGCCAGCAGTCAAGGTCCGGGGAGCTCCTACGAGCAGTACTTC. Its protein product is CASSQGPGSSYEQYF.

J is TRBJ2-7 and V is TRBV18; D may correspond to TRBD1 or TRBD2 (6 bases each). Trimming removed 5 bases at V and 6 bases at J, with 23 bases between. The CDR3 sequence is 16 residues long. The germline V gene has CDR1 KGHSH and CDR2 LQKENI. For the CDR3, the DNA is TGTGCCAGCTCAACGGACTGGCCGGGCGAGGGGGGCGAGCAGTACTTC. As protein: CASSTDWPGEGGEQYF.

The chain joins TRBV6-1 to TRBJ1-5; no reliable D call. Per germline, CDR1 MNHNS and CDR2 SASEGT. This CDR3 is built from 15 residues. V was clipped by 8 bases and J by 6 bases, with 20 bases between them. The CDR3 nucleotides read TGTGCCAGCGCCCCCGACCCGGCGCGGAGTCAGCCCCAGCATTTT. Protein sequence: CASAPDPARSQPQHF.

J is TRBJ1-5 and V is TRBV6-1; maybe TRBD1 (5 bases). Germline V gene lookup returns CDR1 MNHNS and CDR2 SASEGT. V dropped 1 base and J dropped 7 bases, with 17 bases sitting between them. This CDR3 has 16 amino acids. CDR3 loop: CASSEGWGASGQPQHF. In DNA form, the CDR3 reads TGTGCCAGCAGTGAAGGGTGGGGCGCCTCAGGGCAGCCCCAGCATTTT.

This clone was detected once. Given a far larger clone just one base away, this is likely a sequencing read error. The gene calls are TRBV27 and TRBJ2-7; 7 bases agree with TRBD1. Germline V gene lookup returns CDR1 MNHEY and CDR2 SMNVEV (reference sequence). The CDR3 is made up of 15 amino acids. V lost 6 bases, J lost 9 bases, and 17 bases stayed unmatched. The CDR3 DNA reads TGTGCCAGCAGCCCCCCCGGGACAGTAGTTTCCGGGCAGTACTTC. This sequence encodes CASSPPGTVVSGQYF.

Concerning this clone itself: A read error may be the cause here, since a much bigger clone is one base away. Other nucleotide sequences from this sample produce the same CDR3. J is TRBJ2-5 and V is TRBV28; 7 nucleotides align to TRBD1. Germline V CDR1 and CDR2: MDHEN, SYDVKM. The CDR3 has 14 amino acids. CDR3 residues: CASLTGLGQETQYF. For the CDR3, the DNA is TGCGCCAGCTTGACAGGGTTAGGCCAAGAGACCCAGTACTTC.

This clone showed up just a few times. The rearrangement joins TRBV7-2 to TRBJ1-5; perhaps TRBD1 as D (6 bases). V dropped 5 bases and J dropped 6 bases, with 17 bases sitting between them. Germline lookup yields CDR1 SGHTA and CDR2 FQGNSA. The CDR3 runs 15 residues. The CDR3 coding sequence is TGTGCCAGCAGCCCTAGGTGGGGGGGCAGTCAGCCCCAGCATTTT. Protein sequence: CASSPRWGGSQPQHF.